The T cell receptor beta chain under discussion was sequenced for a study of PD-L1 blockade in urothelial cancer. Study as a whole: Blood analysis was done at 3 weeks (second dose) and 6 weeks after treatment began. Reported median T cell count for blood samples was about 150,000. General observations from the study: Better survival was predicted by below-median pretreatment blood TCR clonality.

This table comes from immunoSEQ multiplex PCR, and its TCRdb copy is limited to in-frame clones, with some not included. The table lists about 52,000 clones, about 80% of them singletons. Each individual provided 1 to 8 samples (taken pretreatment and on-treatment). A note on this clone: The antigen is undetermined.

Deletions cut 3 bases from V and 7 bases from J, with 6 bases between. This CDR3 spans 12 amino acids. Germline V gene sequence: CDR1 MNHEY, CDR2 SVGAGI. The input for sequencing was PBMCs, taken around atezolizumab (anti-PD-L1) treatment. The receptor's source is a man aged 70-80 years with urothelial cancer. The chain is built from TRBV6-5 and TRBJ2-2; D is ambiguous. DNA for the CDR3: TGTGCCAGCAGTTATACTCTCGGGGAGCTGTTTTTT. Translation gives CASSYTLGELFF.